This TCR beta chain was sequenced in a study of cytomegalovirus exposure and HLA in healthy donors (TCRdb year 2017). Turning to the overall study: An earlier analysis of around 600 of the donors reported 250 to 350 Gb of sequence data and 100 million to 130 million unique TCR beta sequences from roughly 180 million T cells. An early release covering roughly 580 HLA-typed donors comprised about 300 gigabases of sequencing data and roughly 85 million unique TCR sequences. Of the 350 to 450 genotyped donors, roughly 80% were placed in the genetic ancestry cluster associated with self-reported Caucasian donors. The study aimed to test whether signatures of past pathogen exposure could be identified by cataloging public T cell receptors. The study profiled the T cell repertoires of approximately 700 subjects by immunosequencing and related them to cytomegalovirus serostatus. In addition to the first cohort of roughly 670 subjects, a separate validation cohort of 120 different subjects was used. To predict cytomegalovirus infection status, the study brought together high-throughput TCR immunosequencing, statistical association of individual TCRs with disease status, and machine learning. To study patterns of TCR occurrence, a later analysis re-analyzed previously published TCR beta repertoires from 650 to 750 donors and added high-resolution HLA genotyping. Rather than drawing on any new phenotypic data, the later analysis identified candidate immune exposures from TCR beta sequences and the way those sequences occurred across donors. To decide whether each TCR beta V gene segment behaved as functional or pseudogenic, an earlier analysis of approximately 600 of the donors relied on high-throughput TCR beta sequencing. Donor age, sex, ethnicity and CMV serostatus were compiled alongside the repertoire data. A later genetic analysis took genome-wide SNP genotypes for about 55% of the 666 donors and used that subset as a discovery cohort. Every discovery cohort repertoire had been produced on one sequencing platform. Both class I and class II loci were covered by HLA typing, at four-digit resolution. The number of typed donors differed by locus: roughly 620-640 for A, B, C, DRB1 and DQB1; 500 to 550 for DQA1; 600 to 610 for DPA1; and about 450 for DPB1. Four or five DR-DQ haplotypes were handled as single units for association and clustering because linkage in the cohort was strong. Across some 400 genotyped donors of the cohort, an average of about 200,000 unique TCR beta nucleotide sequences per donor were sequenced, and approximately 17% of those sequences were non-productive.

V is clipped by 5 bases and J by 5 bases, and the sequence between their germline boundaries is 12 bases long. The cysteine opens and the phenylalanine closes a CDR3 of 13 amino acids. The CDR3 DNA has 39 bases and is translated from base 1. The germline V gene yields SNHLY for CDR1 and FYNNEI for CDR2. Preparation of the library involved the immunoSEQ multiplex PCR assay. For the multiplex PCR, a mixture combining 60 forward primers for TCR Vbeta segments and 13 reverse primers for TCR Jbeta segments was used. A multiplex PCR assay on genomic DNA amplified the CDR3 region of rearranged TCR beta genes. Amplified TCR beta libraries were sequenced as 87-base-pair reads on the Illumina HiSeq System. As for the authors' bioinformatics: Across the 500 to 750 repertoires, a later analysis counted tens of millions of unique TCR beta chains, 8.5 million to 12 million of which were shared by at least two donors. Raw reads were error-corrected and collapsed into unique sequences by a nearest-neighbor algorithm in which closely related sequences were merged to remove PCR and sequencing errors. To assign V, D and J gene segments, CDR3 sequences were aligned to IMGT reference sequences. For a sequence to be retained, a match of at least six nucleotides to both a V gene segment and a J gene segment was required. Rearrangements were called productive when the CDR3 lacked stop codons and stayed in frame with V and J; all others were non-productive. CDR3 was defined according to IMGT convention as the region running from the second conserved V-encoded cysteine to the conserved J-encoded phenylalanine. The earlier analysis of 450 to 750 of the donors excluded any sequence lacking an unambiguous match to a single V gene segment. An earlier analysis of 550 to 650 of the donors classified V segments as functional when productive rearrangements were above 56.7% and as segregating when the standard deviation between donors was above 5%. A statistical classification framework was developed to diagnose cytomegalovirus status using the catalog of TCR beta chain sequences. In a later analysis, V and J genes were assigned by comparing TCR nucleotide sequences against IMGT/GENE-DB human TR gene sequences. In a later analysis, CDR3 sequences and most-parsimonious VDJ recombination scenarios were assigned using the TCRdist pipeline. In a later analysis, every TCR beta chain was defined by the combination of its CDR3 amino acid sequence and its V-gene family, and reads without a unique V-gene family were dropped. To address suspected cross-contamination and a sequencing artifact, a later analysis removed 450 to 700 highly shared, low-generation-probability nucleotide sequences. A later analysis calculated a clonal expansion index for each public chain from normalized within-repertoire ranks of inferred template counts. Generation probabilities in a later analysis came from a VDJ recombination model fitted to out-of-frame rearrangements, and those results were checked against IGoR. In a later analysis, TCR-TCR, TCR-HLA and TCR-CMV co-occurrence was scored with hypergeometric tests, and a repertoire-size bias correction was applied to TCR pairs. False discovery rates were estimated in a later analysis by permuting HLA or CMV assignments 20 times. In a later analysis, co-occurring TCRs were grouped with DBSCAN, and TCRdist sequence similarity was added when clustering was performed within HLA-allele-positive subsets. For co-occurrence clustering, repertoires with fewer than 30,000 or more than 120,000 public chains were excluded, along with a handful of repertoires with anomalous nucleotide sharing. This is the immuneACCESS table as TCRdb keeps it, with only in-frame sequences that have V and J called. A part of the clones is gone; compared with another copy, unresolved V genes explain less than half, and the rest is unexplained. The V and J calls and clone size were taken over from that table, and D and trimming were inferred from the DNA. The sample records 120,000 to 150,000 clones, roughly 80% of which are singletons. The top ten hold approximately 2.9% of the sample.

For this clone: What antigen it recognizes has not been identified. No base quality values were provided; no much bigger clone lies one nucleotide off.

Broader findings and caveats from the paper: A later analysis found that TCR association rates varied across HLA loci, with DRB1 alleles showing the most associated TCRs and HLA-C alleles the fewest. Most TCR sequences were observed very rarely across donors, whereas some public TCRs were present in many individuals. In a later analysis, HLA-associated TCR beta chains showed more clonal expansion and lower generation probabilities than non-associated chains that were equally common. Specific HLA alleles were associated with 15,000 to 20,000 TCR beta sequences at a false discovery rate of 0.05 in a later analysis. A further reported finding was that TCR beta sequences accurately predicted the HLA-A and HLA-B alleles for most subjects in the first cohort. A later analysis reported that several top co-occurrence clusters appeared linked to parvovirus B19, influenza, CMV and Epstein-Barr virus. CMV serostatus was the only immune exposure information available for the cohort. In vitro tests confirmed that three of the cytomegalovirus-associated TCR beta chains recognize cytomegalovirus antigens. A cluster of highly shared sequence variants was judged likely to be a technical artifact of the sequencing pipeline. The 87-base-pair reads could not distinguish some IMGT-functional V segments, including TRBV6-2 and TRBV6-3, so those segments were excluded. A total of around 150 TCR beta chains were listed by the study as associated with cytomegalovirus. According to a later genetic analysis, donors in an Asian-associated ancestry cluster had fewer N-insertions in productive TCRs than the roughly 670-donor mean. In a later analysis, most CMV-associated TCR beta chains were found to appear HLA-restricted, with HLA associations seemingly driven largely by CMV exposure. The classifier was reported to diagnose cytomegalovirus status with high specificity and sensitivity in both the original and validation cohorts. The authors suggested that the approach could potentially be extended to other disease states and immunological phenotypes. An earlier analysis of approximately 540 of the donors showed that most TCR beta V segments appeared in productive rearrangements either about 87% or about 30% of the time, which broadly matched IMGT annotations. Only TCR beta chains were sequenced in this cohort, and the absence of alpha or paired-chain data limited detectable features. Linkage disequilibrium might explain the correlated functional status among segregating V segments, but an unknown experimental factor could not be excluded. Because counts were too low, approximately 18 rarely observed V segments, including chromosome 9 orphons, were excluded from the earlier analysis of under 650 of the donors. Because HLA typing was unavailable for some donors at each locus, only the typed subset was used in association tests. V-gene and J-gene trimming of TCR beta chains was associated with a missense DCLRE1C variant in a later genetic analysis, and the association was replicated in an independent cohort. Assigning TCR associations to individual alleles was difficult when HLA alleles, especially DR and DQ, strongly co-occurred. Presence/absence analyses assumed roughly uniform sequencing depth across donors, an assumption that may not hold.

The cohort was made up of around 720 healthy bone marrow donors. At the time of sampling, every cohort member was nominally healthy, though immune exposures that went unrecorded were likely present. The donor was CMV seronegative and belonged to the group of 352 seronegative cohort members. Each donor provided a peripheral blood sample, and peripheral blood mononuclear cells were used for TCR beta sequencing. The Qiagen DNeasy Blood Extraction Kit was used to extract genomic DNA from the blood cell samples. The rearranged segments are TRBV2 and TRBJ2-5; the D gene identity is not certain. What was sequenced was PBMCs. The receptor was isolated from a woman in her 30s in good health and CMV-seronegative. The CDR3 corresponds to CASSSGVGETQYF. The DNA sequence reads TGTGCCAGCAGTTCAGGTGTAGGTGAGACCCAGTACTTC.